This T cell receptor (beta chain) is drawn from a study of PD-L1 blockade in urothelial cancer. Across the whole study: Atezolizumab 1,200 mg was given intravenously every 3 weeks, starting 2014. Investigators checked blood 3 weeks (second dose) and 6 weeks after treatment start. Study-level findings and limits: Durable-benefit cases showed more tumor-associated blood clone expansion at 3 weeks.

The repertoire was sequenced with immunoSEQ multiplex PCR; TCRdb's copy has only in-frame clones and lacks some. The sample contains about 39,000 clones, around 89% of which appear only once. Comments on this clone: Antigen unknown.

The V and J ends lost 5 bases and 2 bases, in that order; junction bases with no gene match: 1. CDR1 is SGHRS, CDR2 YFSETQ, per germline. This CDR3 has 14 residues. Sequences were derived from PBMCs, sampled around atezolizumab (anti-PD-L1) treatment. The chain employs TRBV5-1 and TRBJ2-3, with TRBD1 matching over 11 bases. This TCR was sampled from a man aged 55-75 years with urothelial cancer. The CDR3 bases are TGCGCCAGCAGAGGACAGGGGGCCACAGATACGCAGTATTTT. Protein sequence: CASRGQGATDTQYF.